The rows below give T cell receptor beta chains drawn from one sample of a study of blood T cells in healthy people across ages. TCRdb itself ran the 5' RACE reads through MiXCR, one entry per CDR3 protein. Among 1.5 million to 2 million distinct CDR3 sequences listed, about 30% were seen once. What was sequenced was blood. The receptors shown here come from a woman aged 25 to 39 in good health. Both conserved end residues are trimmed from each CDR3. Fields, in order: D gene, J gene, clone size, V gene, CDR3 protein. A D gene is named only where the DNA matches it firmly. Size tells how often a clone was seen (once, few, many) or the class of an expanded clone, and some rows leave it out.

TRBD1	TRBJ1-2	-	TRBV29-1	SVGGHRGKYGYT
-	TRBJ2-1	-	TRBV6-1	ASSERQVFRDEQF
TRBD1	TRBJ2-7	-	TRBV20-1	SAREPGGTYEQY
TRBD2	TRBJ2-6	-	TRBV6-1	ASPEGSGELSGANVLT
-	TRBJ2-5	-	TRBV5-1	ASIASPGQQETQY
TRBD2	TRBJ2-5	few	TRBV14	ASSSTSGSQETQY
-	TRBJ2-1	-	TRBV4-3	ASSQDGLLSSYNEQF
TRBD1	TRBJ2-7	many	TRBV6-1	ASGPDRGPPYEQY
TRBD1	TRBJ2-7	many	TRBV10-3	AISELDRGIYEQY
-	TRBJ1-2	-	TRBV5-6	ASSFYGAINGYT
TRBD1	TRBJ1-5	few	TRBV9	ASSVDRAFQPQH
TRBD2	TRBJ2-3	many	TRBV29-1	SAGTRGFTDTQY
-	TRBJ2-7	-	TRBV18	ASSPSYSLNSYEQY